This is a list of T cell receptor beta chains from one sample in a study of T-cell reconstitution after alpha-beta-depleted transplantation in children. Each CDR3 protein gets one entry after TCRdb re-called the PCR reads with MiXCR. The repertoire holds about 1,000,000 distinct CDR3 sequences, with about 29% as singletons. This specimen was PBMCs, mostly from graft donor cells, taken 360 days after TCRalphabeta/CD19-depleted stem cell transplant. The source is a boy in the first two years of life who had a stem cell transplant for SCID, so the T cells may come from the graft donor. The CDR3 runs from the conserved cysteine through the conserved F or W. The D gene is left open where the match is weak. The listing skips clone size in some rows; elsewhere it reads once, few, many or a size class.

CDR3aa: CASSGGPVNTEAFF
CDR3nt: TGTGCCAGCAGTGGGGGCCCGGTCAACACTGAAGCTTTCTTT
j_gene: TRBJ1-1
d_gene: -
abundance: -
v_gene: TRBV27

CDR3aa: CASNPGTGGNEQYF
CDR3nt: TGTGCCAGCAACCCCGGGACAGGGGGCAACGAGCAGTACTTC
j_gene: TRBJ2-7
d_gene: TRBD1
abundance: -
v_gene: TRBV3-1

CDR3aa: CSAREELREQFF
CDR3nt: TGCAGTGCTAGAGAGGAACTCAGGGAGCAGTTCTTC
j_gene: TRBJ2-1
d_gene: -
abundance: few
v_gene: TRBV20-1

CDR3aa: CASSARSGGPADTQYF
CDR3nt: TGTGCCAGCAGCGCTAGGTCCGGGGGCCCAGCAGATACGCAGTATTTT
j_gene: TRBJ2-3
d_gene: -
abundance: few
v_gene: TRBV7-2

CDR3aa: CAISGLEGTQYF
CDR3nt: TGTGCCATCAGTGGACTAGAAGGGACCCAGTACTTC
j_gene: TRBJ2-5
d_gene: -
abundance: few
v_gene: TRBV10-3

CDR3aa: CASSGYRVGQFTGELFF
CDR3nt: TGTGCCAGCAGTGGGTACAGGGTAGGGCAGTTCACCGGGGAGCTGTTTTTT
j_gene: TRBJ2-2
d_gene: -
abundance: -
v_gene: TRBV25-1

CDR3aa: CASRLAGGPWADTQYF
CDR3nt: TGCGCCAGCAGACTAGCGGGGGGGCCTTGGGCAGATACGCAGTATTTT
j_gene: TRBJ2-3
d_gene: TRBD2
abundance: -
v_gene: TRBV5-1

CDR3aa: CATSGPEETQYF
CDR3nt: TGTGCCACCAGCGGGCCCGAAGAGACCCAGTACTTC
j_gene: TRBJ2-5
d_gene: -
abundance: few
v_gene: TRBV24-1

CDR3aa: CASSSIFLAGAHEQYF
CDR3nt: TGTGCCAGCAGCTCTATTTTCCTAGCGGGGGCCCACGAGCAGTACTTC
j_gene: TRBJ2-7
d_gene: TRBD2
abundance: -
v_gene: TRBV7-2

CDR3aa: CASSQIAHWDTEAFF
CDR3nt: TGCGCCAGCAGCCAGATCGCGCACTGGGACACTGAAGCTTTCTTT
j_gene: TRBJ1-1
d_gene: -
abundance: -
v_gene: TRBV4-3

CDR3aa: CASTPQGIRRNIQYF
CDR3nt: TGTGCCAGCACCCCCCAGGGCATCAGGAGAAACATTCAGTACTTC
j_gene: TRBJ2-4
d_gene: -
abundance: -
v_gene: TRBV12-3/TRBV12-4

CDR3aa: CASSLGRGMDIQYF
CDR3nt: TGTGCCAGCAGCTTGGGCAGGGGAATGGACATTCAGTACTTC
j_gene: TRBJ2-4
d_gene: -
abundance: -
v_gene: TRBV13

CDR3aa: CASSPRTRGRTDTQYF
CDR3nt: TGTGCCAGCAGCCCGAGGACTAGGGGGCGCACAGATACGCAGTATTTT
j_gene: TRBJ2-3
d_gene: -
abundance: few
v_gene: TRBV5-4

CDR3aa: CAISSPGPGTEAFF
CDR3nt: TGTGCCATCAGTAGCCCCGGCCCGGGCACTGAAGCTTTCTTT
j_gene: TRBJ1-1
d_gene: -
abundance: -
v_gene: TRBV10-3

CDR3aa: CATGGTSGGTDTQYF
CDR3nt: TGTGCCACCGGAGGGACTAGCGGCGGCACAGATACGCAGTATTTT
j_gene: TRBJ2-3
d_gene: TRBD2
abundance: few
v_gene: TRBV10-3

CDR3aa: CASSLDRGEYNEQFF
CDR3nt: TGTGCCAGCAGCTTAGATCGCGGGGAATACAATGAGCAGTTCTTC
j_gene: TRBJ2-1
d_gene: -
abundance: -
v_gene: TRBV7-3

CDR3aa: CSAFLKGMNTEAFF
CDR3nt: TGCAGTGCTTTCCTTAAGGGGATGAACACTGAAGCTTTCTTT
j_gene: TRBJ1-1
d_gene: -
abundance: -
v_gene: TRBV20-1

CDR3aa: CASSLDGAPPWGTQYF
CDR3nt: TGTGCCAGCAGTTTAGACGGGGCACCCCCGTGGGGTACGCAGTATTTT
j_gene: TRBJ2-3
d_gene: -
abundance: few
v_gene: TRBV12-3/TRBV12-4

CDR3aa: CSASTLTITSTDTQYF
CDR3nt: TGCAGTGCTAGTACCTTGACTATCACCAGCACAGATACGCAGTATTTT
j_gene: TRBJ2-3
d_gene: -
abundance: -
v_gene: TRBV20-1

CDR3aa: CAISENPVLKTGPQETQYF
CDR3nt: TGTGCCATCAGTGAAAACCCGGTCCTCAAGACCGGCCCCCAAGAGACCCAGTACTTC
j_gene: TRBJ2-5
d_gene: -
abundance: -
v_gene: TRBV10-3

CDR3aa: CAWIGTGGSLGGYTF
CDR3nt: TGTGCCTGGATCGGGACAGGGGGCTCGTTGGGGGGCTACACCTTC
j_gene: TRBJ1-2
d_gene: TRBD1
abundance: few
v_gene: TRBV30

CDR3aa: CASSQDLGRSYEQYF
CDR3nt: TGCGCCAGCAGCCAAGATCTCGGTAGATCCTACGAGCAGTACTTC
j_gene: TRBJ2-7
d_gene: -
abundance: few
v_gene: TRBV4-3

CDR3aa: CASSQEWQGDYEQYF
CDR3nt: TGCGCCAGCAGCCAAGAGTGGCAGGGCGACTACGAGCAGTACTTC
j_gene: TRBJ2-7
d_gene: -
abundance: few
v_gene: TRBV4-1

CDR3aa: CASSSTGEGNGGYTF
CDR3nt: TGTGCCAGCAGCAGCACAGGGGAGGGAAACGGTGGCTACACCTTC
j_gene: TRBJ1-2
d_gene: TRBD1
abundance: few
v_gene: TRBV5-5

CDR3aa: CASTPRGGDFSNEQFF
CDR3nt: TGCGCCAGCACCCCCCGAGGGGGCGACTTCTCCAATGAGCAGTTCTTC
j_gene: TRBJ2-1
d_gene: TRBD1
abundance: -
v_gene: TRBV4-3

CDR3aa: CASSHPEGLSAKNIQYF
CDR3nt: TGCGCCAGCAGCCATCCCGAGGGACTCTCAGCCAAAAACATTCAGTACTTC
j_gene: TRBJ2-4
d_gene: -
abundance: many
v_gene: TRBV4-1

CDR3aa: CASSDHTTGLPPWNTIYF
CDR3nt: TGTGCCAGCAGTGACCACACCACCGGACTCCCTCCTTGGAACACCATATATTTT
j_gene: TRBJ1-3
d_gene: -
abundance: -
v_gene: TRBV25-1

CDR3aa: CSVEDRLTDTQYF
CDR3nt: TGCAGCGTTGAAGATCGCCTCACAGATACGCAGTATTTT
j_gene: TRBJ2-3
d_gene: -
abundance: many
v_gene: TRBV29-1

CDR3aa: CASSLVQPSNTGELFF
CDR3nt: TGCGCCAGCAGCTTGGTGCAGCCTTCGAACACCGGGGAGCTGTTTTTT
j_gene: TRBJ2-2
d_gene: -
abundance: once
v_gene: TRBV5-1

CDR3aa: CASRWYNEQFF
CDR3nt: TGTGCCAGCAGGTGGTACAATGAGCAGTTCTTC
j_gene: TRBJ2-1
d_gene: -
abundance: few
v_gene: TRBV6-2/TRBV6-3

CDR3aa: CASSPAGDNEQFF
CDR3nt: TGTGCCAGCAGCCCCGCGGGGGACAATGAGCAGTTCTTC
j_gene: TRBJ2-1
d_gene: TRBD2
abundance: -
v_gene: TRBV7-9

CDR3aa: CASSYGTGPLFF
CDR3nt: TGTGCCAGCAGTTACGGGACAGGGCCTTTGTTCTTC
j_gene: TRBJ2-1
d_gene: TRBD1
abundance: few
v_gene: TRBV27

CDR3aa: CASSEAPRSPLHF
CDR3nt: TGTGCCAGCAGTGAAGCGCCTCGTTCACCCCTCCACTTT
j_gene: TRBJ1-6
d_gene: -
abundance: -
v_gene: TRBV2

CDR3aa: CSARAGRGSYEQYF
CDR3nt: TGCAGTGCTAGAGCCGGTAGGGGTTCCTACGAGCAGTACTTC
j_gene: TRBJ2-7
d_gene: -
abundance: -
v_gene: TRBV20-1

CDR3aa: CASSLWRQTSYEQYF
CDR3nt: TGTGCCAGCAGCTTATGGCGACAAACCTCCTACGAGCAGTACTTC
j_gene: TRBJ2-7
d_gene: -
abundance: few
v_gene: TRBV7-9

CDR3aa: CASSYGPGELFF
CDR3nt: TGTGCCAGCAGTTACGGGCCCGGGGAGCTGTTTTTT
j_gene: TRBJ2-2
d_gene: -
abundance: -
v_gene: TRBV6-2/TRBV6-3

CDR3aa: CASSLTPSGGRYEQYF
CDR3nt: TGCGCCAGCAGCTTGACACCTAGCGGGGGTCGTTACGAGCAGTACTTC
j_gene: TRBJ2-7
d_gene: TRBD2
abundance: -
v_gene: TRBV5-1

CDR3aa: CASRPLGKGDNEQFF
CDR3nt: TGTGCCAGCAGACCCCTCGGGAAGGGCGACAATGAGCAGTTCTTC
j_gene: TRBJ2-1
d_gene: -
abundance: few
v_gene: TRBV7-2

CDR3aa: CASSFNEQPGSEQFF
CDR3nt: TGTGCCAGCAGCTTCAACGAGCAACCAGGGAGTGAGCAGTTCTTC
j_gene: TRBJ2-1
d_gene: -
abundance: few
v_gene: TRBV7-9

CDR3aa: CASTMTAVDEQYF
CDR3nt: TGTGCCAGCACCATGACGGCGGTAGACGAGCAGTACTTC
j_gene: TRBJ2-7
d_gene: -
abundance: many
v_gene: TRBV11-2

CDR3aa: CASSLGVVDNEQFF
CDR3nt: TGTGCCAGCAGCTTAGGGGTTGTCGACAATGAGCAGTTCTTC
j_gene: TRBJ2-1
d_gene: -
abundance: -
v_gene: TRBV11-2

CDR3aa: CASSTPGHSYNEQFF
CDR3nt: TGTGCCAGCAGCACTCCGGGACACTCCTACAATGAGCAGTTCTTC
j_gene: TRBJ2-1
d_gene: -
abundance: -
v_gene: TRBV21-1

CDR3aa: CASSLKDRVHEQYF
CDR3nt: TGTGCCAGCAGCTTAAAGGACAGGGTCCACGAGCAGTACTTC
j_gene: TRBJ2-7
d_gene: TRBD1
abundance: many
v_gene: TRBV13

CDR3aa: CACQVTAGTSEAFF
CDR3nt: TGTGCCTGCCAAGTAACGGCCGGTACAAGTGAAGCTTTCTTT
j_gene: TRBJ1-1
d_gene: -
abundance: few
v_gene: TRBV6-1

CDR3aa: CASSSVYEAFF
CDR3nt: TGTGCCAGCAGCTCGGTTTATGAAGCTTTCTTT
j_gene: TRBJ1-1
d_gene: -
abundance: -
v_gene: TRBV12-3/TRBV12-4

CDR3aa: CASSLAQTSGYQETQYF
CDR3nt: TGTGCCAGCAGCTTAGCTCAGACTAGCGGTTACCAAGAGACCCAGTACTTC
j_gene: TRBJ2-5
d_gene: TRBD2
abundance: few
v_gene: TRBV7-2

CDR3aa: CASSRLAGAGETQYF
CDR3nt: TGTGCCAGCAGCCGATTAGCAGGGGCCGGGGAGACCCAGTACTTC
j_gene: TRBJ2-5
d_gene: -
abundance: few
v_gene: TRBV7-2

CDR3aa: CASSFGNDEQFF
CDR3nt: TGTGCCAGCAGCTTTGGAAATGATGAGCAGTTCTTC
j_gene: TRBJ2-1
d_gene: -
abundance: few
v_gene: TRBV5-4

CDR3aa: CASSFTQGLGGYTF
CDR3nt: TGTGCCAGCAGCTTTACGCAGGGGTTGGGAGGCTACACCTTC
j_gene: TRBJ1-2
d_gene: -
abundance: few
v_gene: TRBV5-5